This TCR beta chain was sequenced during a study of blood T cell repertoires in COVID-19. On the study more broadly: Collection of acute and convalescent COVID-19 samples took place in the United States, Italy and Spain.

Some clones are missing from TCRdb's copy, which holds only in-frame ones; the method was immunoSEQ multiplex PCR. The sample carries roughly 58,000 clones, about 88% recorded once. Germline assignment: CDR1 KGHSH and CDR2 LQKENI. This CDR3 has 16 amino acids. Losses at the gene ends were 4 bases for V and 0 bases for J; bases not matched to a gene: 3. The sample comprised peripheral blood. This receptor was taken from a man between 70 and 80 years old with active COVID-19. The gene calls are TRBV18 and TRBJ2-1, with 10 bases that match TRBD2. The CDR3 DNA reads TGTGCCAGCTCACGGACTAGCGGAAGCTCCTACAATGAGCAGTTCTTC. It is translated as CASSRTSGSSYNEQFF.